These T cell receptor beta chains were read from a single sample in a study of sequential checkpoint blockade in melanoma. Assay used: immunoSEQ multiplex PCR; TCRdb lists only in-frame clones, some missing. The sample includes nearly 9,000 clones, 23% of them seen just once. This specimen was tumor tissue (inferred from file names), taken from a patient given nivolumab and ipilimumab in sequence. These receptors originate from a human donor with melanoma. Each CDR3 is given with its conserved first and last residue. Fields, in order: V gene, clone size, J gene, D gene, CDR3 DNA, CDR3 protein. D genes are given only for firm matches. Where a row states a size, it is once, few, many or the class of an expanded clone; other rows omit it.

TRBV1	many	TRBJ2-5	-	TGCGCCAGCAGCCAAGACGGCCTTCGGGACTACCTCGAAGGGACCCAGTACTTC	CASSQDGLRDYLEGTQYF
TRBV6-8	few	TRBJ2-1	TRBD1	TGTGCCAGCAGAGAGACAGGGGTCAATGAGCAGTTCTTC	CASRETGVNEQFF
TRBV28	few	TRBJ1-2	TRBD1	TGTGCCAGCAGTTCCGGGACAGGGGACTATGGCTACACCTTC	CASSSGTGDYGYTF
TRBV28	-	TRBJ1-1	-	TGTGCCAGCAGTTTATTTTGGGTTGAGTTCAGGGGTTTAGGTGAAGCTTTCTTT	CASSLFWVEFRGLGEAFF
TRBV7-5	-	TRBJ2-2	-	TGTGCCAGCAGCTTTGGACTAGCGGTGAACACCGGGGAGCTGTTTTTT	CASSFGLAVNTGELFF
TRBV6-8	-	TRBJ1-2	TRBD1	TGTGCCAGCAGTAACCGGGACAGGGGGATTCAGAACTATGGCTACACCTTC	CASSNRDRGIQNYGYTF
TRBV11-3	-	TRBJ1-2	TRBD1	TGTGCCAGCAGCCACGGGACAGGGAGGCAAGGCTACACCTTC	CASSHGTGRQGYTF
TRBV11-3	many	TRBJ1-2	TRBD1	TGTGCCAGCAGCTCGTCGACCGGGACAGGGGAAGGTGGCTACACCTTC	CASSSSTGTGEGGYTF
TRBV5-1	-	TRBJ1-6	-	TGCGCCAGCACCGCCGGGGGGATCTCCTATAATTCACCCCTCCACTTT	CASTAGGISYNSPLHF
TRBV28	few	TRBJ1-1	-	TGTGCCAGCAGTTTAGGCAGGAACACTGAAGCTTTCTTT	CASSLGRNTEAFF
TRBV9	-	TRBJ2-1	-	TGTGCCAGCCTGGTGAGTCTCTCCTACAATGAGCAGTTCTTC	CASLVSLSYNEQFF
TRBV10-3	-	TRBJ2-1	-	TGTGCCATCAGTGAGTCGGCGGGCCCTCCCTACAATGAGCAGTTCTTC	CAISESAGPPYNEQFF
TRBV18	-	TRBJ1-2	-	TGTGCCAGCTCACTACAGACAGTTCCCTATGGCTACACCTTC	CASSLQTVPYGYTF
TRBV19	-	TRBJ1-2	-	TGTGCCAGTAGTCGGTACACCCCCTATGGCTACACCTTC	CASSRYTPYGYTF
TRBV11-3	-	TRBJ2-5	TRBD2	TGTGCCAGCAGCCTTTACGCCCAGCGGGGGTATGCGGAGACCCAGTACTTC	CASSLYAQRGYAETQYF
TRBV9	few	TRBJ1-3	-	TGTGCCAGCAGAGCAACACAGGGAACTTCTGGAAACACCATATATTTT	CASRATQGTSGNTIYF
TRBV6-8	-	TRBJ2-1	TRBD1	TGTGCCAGCCAGGGGGCTTCTCTCAAATCGATCTACAATGAGCAGTTCTTC	CASQGASLKSIYNEQFF
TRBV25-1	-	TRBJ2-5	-	TGTGCCAGCAGTGGAAGTGGGAGGGAGACCCAGTACTTC	CASSGSGRETQYF
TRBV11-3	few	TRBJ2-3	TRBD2	TGTGCCAGCAGCCCCCCGCTAGCGGGGGGCGTAGATACGCAGTATTTT	CASSPPLAGGVDTQYF
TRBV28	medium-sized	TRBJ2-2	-	TGTGCCAGCAGTTTCACAGGGTTCACCGGGGAGCTGTTTTTT	CASSFTGFTGELFF
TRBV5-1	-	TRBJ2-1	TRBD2	TGCGCCAGCAGCGTCGGGGGGGCCCACAATGAGCAGTTCTTC	CASSVGGAHNEQFF
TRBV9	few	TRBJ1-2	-	TGTGCCAGCAGCGTGCGGGGGCTCGGTGGCTACACCTTC	CASSVRGLGGYTF
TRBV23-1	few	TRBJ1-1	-	TGCGCCAGCAGTCCCTACCAAATGGCGGTGAGGAACACTGAAGCTTTCTTT	CASSPYQMAVRNTEAFF
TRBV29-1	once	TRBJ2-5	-	TGCAGCGTTGAGGTGGGAACAGGGAGGCAAGAGACCCAGTACTTC	CSVEVGTGRQETQYF
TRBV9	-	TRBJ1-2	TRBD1	TGTGCCAGCACGAGACAGGGGGCAAGGATTGATGGCTACACCTTC	CASTRQGARIDGYTF
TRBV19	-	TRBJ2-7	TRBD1	TGTGCCAGTAGTACCGCCGGGACAGTCGCCGAGCAGTACTTC	CASSTAGTVAEQYF
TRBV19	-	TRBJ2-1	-	TGTGCCAGTAGTATAGCCGGCTCGAGGTACAATGAGCAGTTCTTC	CASSIAGSRYNEQFF